This T cell receptor beta chain was recorded in a study of post-analysis software for immune sequencing data. Study information: In terms of disease course, relapsing-remitting, secondary progressive and progressive-relapsing multiple sclerosis were included.

Unique molecular identifiers featured in each of the TCR beta cDNA libraries. T cells, about 0.95 to 10 million of them, yielded about half a million cDNA molecules. TCRdb re-called the PCR reads with MiXCR, one entry per CDR3 protein. The sample consists of about 800,000 distinct CDR3 sequences, 25% to 30% of them appearing once. Study conclusions and caveats: Comparison with controls showed significantly lower normalized Chao1 diversity in multiple sclerosis patients. Analysis by F measure revealed that same-batch samples clustered strongly together.

This clonotype was detected a few times. As yet, its antigen is unknown. The source is a girl between 10 and 17 years old with multiple sclerosis. The source material was blood.

The CDR3 is CASSPSGDTNYGYTF. The DNA of the CDR3 is TGTGCCAGCAGCCCCTCCGGGGACACAAACTATGGCTACACCTTC. V usage is TRBV7-8 and J usage is TRBJ1-2, with D tentatively TRBD1 (6 bases). CDR3 length: 15 residues. The V and J ends lost 5 bases and 2 bases respectively, with 15 bases between them. The germline V gene has CDR1 SGHVS and CDR2 FQNEAQ.